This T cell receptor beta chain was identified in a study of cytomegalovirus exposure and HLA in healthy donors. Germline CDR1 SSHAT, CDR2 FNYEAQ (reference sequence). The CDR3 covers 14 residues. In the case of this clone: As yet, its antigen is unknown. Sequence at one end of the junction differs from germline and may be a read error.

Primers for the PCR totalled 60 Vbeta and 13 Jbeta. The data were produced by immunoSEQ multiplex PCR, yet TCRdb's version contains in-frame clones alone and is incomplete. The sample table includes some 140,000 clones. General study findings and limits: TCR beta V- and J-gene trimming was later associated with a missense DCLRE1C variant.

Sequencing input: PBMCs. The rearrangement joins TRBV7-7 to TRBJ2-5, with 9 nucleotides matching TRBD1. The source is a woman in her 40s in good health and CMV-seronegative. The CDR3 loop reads CASIGRDRVETQYF. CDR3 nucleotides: TGTGCTAGCATCGGTCGGGACAGGGTCGAGACCCAGTACTTC.